These T cell receptor beta chains were read from a single sample in a study of OX40 agonist ivuxolimab in advanced cancers. TCRdb's table, derived via immunoSEQ multiplex PCR, lists solely in-frame clones and lacks some. The sample contains approximately 70,000 clones, approximately 80% of which appear only once. This material consisted of CD4+ or CD8+ T cells sorted from blood, taken in a trial of the OX40 agonist ivuxolimab. The receptors shown here come from an adult with an advanced solid tumor such as melanoma, head and neck, liver or kidney cancer. Both conserved end residues are part of each CDR3. A D gene is named only where the DNA matches it firmly. Clone size is shown for a subset of rows, as once, few, many or a class of expanded clone.

J | D | size | V | CDR3 | DNA
TRBJ2-3 | - | - | TRBV18 | CASSPTKTGWLGVDTQYF | TGTGCCAGCTCACCAACCAAAACAGGATGGCTTGGGGTGGATACGCAGTATTTT
TRBJ2-3 | TRBD1 | once | TRBV11-3 | CASSLHRGQDTQYF | TGTGCCAGCAGCTTACACAGGGGGCAGGATACGCAGTATTTT
TRBJ2-7 | - | - | TRBV28 | CASRGGTVYEQYF | TGTGCCAGCAGGGGGGGGACAGTCTACGAGCAGTACTTC
TRBJ2-2 | - | - | TRBV6-6 | CASSRRTANTGELFF | TGTGCCAGCAGCAGACGGACAGCGAACACCGGGGAGCTGTTTTTT
TRBJ2-5 | TRBD2 | - | TRBV5-1 | CASSPGLAGEQETQYF | TGCGCCAGCAGCCCGGGACTAGCGGGAGAACAAGAGACCCAGTACTTC
TRBJ2-7 | - | - | TRBV6-1 | CATQRGTEQYF | TGTGCCACCCAGAGGGGTACTGAGCAGTACTTC
TRBJ2-1 | TRBD2 | few | TRBV19 | CASRLAGPASDEQFF | TGTGCCAGTAGACTAGCGGGACCAGCCAGCGATGAGCAGTTCTTC
TRBJ2-2 | TRBD1 | - | TRBV19 | CASSRVHRGQDTGELFF | TGTGCCAGTAGTAGAGTCCACAGGGGGCAGGACACCGGGGAGCTGTTTTTT
TRBJ2-2 | - | once | TRBV11-2 | CASSLESAGELFF | TGTGCCAGCAGCTTAGAGTCCGCCGGGGAGCTGTTTTTT
TRBJ1-5 | TRBD1 | - | TRBV19 | CASSMGQGRGNQPQHF | TGTGCCAGTAGTATGGGACAGGGTAGGGGCAATCAGCCCCAGCATTTT
TRBJ2-1 | - | - | TRBV20-1 | CSARVKNEQFF | TGCAGTGCTAGAGTAAAGAATGAGCAGTTCTTC
TRBJ1-4 | - | few | TRBV13 | CASSFWTVTNEKLFF | TGTGCCAGCAGCTTCTGGACAGTAACTAATGAAAAACTGTTTTTT
TRBJ2-7 | - | - | TRBV7-9 | CASSADGRVEQYF | TGTGCCAGCAGCGCTGATGGCCGGGTGGAGCAGTACTTC
TRBJ1-1 | - | - | TRBV6-1 | CASSEASGNTEAFF | TGTGCCAGCAGTGAAGCTTCGGGAAACACTGAAGCTTTCTTT
TRBJ2-7 | TRBD1 | few | TRBV7-9 | CASSSHRGQPRQQYF | TGTGCCAGCAGCTCCCACCGGGGACAGCCACGGCAGCAGTACTTC
TRBJ2-1 | - | - | TRBV9 | CASSVGGSYNEQFF | TGTGCCAGCAGCGTAGGAGGCTCCTACAATGAGCAGTTCTTC
TRBJ1-2 | - | - | TRBV18 | CASSPPGGGYGYTF | TGTGCCAGCTCACCCCCTGGGGGGGGGTATGGCTACACCTTC
TRBJ2-3 | - | - | TRBV4-3 | CASSQGRASADTQYF | TGCGCCAGCAGCCAAGGGAGGGCCTCTGCGGATACGCAGTATTTT
TRBJ1-4 | - | once | TRBV7-9 | CASSLLSEWEKLFF | TGTGCCAGCAGCTTACTGTCTGAATGGGAGAAACTGTTTTTT
TRBJ1-5 | - | - | TRBV7-2 | CASNRSLYSNQPQHF | TGTGCCAGCAACCGGTCCCTATATAGCAATCAGCCCCAGCATTTT
TRBJ2-1 | - | - | TRBV11-3 | CASSLGVGPSWEQFF | TGTGCCAGCAGCCTAGGGGTGGGACCGTCATGGGAGCAGTTCTTC
TRBJ2-1 | - | - | TRBV7-8 | CASSLVAGTHEQFF | TGTGCCAGCAGCTTAGTGGCAGGGACGCATGAGCAGTTCTTC
TRBJ2-1 | TRBD2 | once | TRBV11-1 | CASGDRTSGAYNEQFF | TGTGCCAGCGGGGATAGGACTAGCGGGGCGTACAATGAGCAGTTCTTC
TRBJ2-7 | - | - | TRBV7-6 | CASSLATDTYYEQYF | TGTGCCAGCAGCTTAGCGACCGACACCTACTACGAGCAGTACTTC
TRBJ1-6 | - | few | TRBV6-6 | CASGYGSPLHF | TGTGCCAGCGGATATGGTTCACCCCTCCACTTT
TRBJ1-3 | TRBD1 | - | TRBV6-5 | CASSLDRVSGNTIYF | TGTGCCAGCAGCTTAGACAGGGTCTCTGGAAACACCATATATTTT
TRBJ2-7 | - | - | TRBV7-9 | CASSSIATRSGYEQYF | TGTGCCAGCAGCTCCATCGCGACCCGGAGTGGCTACGAGCAGTACTTC
TRBJ1-5 | - | - | TRBV21-1 | CASSGGEGAVQPQHF | TGTGCCAGCAGCGGGGGGGAGGGGGCCGTTCAGCCCCAGCATTTT
TRBJ1-5 | - | - | TRBV7-9 | CASSLSNQPQHF | TGTGCCAGCAGCCTTAGCAATCAGCCCCAGCATTTT
TRBJ2-7 | - | - | TRBV5-1 | CASSLGLGAYEQYF | TGCGCCAGCAGCTTGGGCTTAGGGGCCTACGAGCAGTACTTC
TRBJ2-5 | - | - | TRBV4-3 | CASSQDGDPRGETQYF | TGCGCCAGCAGCCAAGACGGGGACCCTAGGGGAGAGACCCAGTACTTC
TRBJ2-6 | TRBD1 | - | TRBV7-9 | CASSNKDRGPSGANVLTF | TGTGCCAGCAGTAACAAGGACAGGGGCCCCTCTGGGGCCAACGTCCTGACTTTC
TRBJ2-1 | - | - | TRBV2 | CASSVGSNQQFF | TGTGCCAGCAGTGTGGGCTCGAATCAGCAGTTCTTC
TRBJ2-1 | - | - | TRBV9 | CASSVGSSGFYNEQFF | TGTGCCAGCAGCGTAGGTTCCAGCGGGTTCTACAATGAGCAGTTCTTC
TRBJ2-7 | TRBD1 | - | TRBV18 | CASIGTGASEQYF | TGTGCCAGCATCGGGACAGGGGCGAGTGAGCAGTACTTC
TRBJ2-4 | TRBD1 | - | TRBV19 | CASRPGQGPQYF | TGTGCCAGTAGGCCGGGACAGGGGCCTCAGTACTTC
TRBJ1-2 | - | - | TRBV28 | CASSSVNYGYTF | TGTGCCAGCAGTAGCGTTAACTATGGCTACACCTTC
TRBJ2-3 | - | - | TRBV7-2 | CASSLAVTDTQYF | TGTGCCAGCAGCTTAGCGGTTACAGATACGCAGTATTTT
TRBJ2-4 | - | - | TRBV6-1 | CASSERSGVGNIQYF | TGTGCCAGCAGTGAAAGGTCGGGGGTTGGGAACATTCAGTACTTC
TRBJ2-5 | - | - | TRBV19 | CASSIRTMSVQETQYF | TGTGCCAGTAGTATAAGAACCATGAGCGTACAAGAGACCCAGTACTTC
TRBJ1-2 | TRBD1 | - | TRBV4-2 | CASSSRDRGLGYGYTF | TGTGCCAGCAGCTCGAGAGACAGGGGGCTTGGATATGGCTACACCTTC
TRBJ2-2 | - | - | TRBV2 | CASSQNTGELFF | TGTGCCAGCAGTCAGAACACCGGGGAGCTGTTTTTT
TRBJ1-1 | TRBD1 | - | TRBV5-1 | CASSYDGQGAEAFF | TGCGCCAGCAGCTACGACGGACAGGGGGCTGAAGCTTTCTTT
TRBJ1-3 | - | - | TRBV7-2 | CASSLLGLGNTIYF | TGTGCCAGCAGCTTACTTGGTTTAGGAAACACCATATATTTT
TRBJ2-7 | - | - | TRBV9 | CASNQGPGERYEQYF | TGTGCCAGCAATCAAGGCCCGGGAGAACGCTACGAGCAGTACTTC
TRBJ2-3 | - | few | TRBV5-1 | CASSLGQGSNTDTQYF | TGCGCCAGCAGCTTGGGGCAGGGTAGTAACACAGATACGCAGTATTTT
TRBJ2-5 | - | - | TRBV6-5 | CASILGETQYF | TGTGCCAGCATCCTAGGGGAGACCCAGTACTTC
TRBJ2-7 | TRBD2 | - | TRBV18 | CASSPPSTAGGSYEQYF | TGTGCCAGCTCACCACCTAGTACGGCGGGAGGGTCCTACGAGCAGTACTTC
TRBJ2-3 | TRBD2 | - | TRBV5-1 | CASSLGGDHSNTQYF | TGCGCCAGCAGCCTCGGGGGGGATCACAGTAATACGCAGTATTTT
TRBJ2-7 | TRBD1 | - | TRBV28 | CASRQGAREQYF | TGTGCCAGCAGACAGGGGGCGCGCGAGCAGTACTTC
TRBJ2-1 | TRBD2 | - | TRBV30 | CAWSEGLVSNEQFF | TGTGCCTGGAGTGAGGGACTAGTTTCGAATGAGCAGTTCTTC
TRBJ2-3 | - | - | TRBV7-3 | CASSLGPGGGKKDTQYF | TGTGCCAGCAGCTTAGGGCCCGGAGGGGGAAAGAAAGATACGCAGTATTTT
TRBJ2-2 | - | - | TRBV6-5 | CASSYGEGGGTGELFF | TGTGCCAGCAGTTACGGCGAGGGGGGAGGAACCGGGGAGCTGTTTTTT
TRBJ2-2 | - | - | TRBV27 | CASARSGELFF | TGTGCCAGCGCCCGGTCCGGGGAGCTGTTTTTT
TRBJ1-2 | - | - | TRBV14 | CASSQGIATNYGYTF | TGTGCCAGCAGCCAAGGGATCGCGACGAACTATGGCTACACCTTC
TRBJ2-4 | TRBD1 | - | TRBV11-3 | CASSSTGENIQYF | TGTGCCAGCAGCTCAACAGGGGAAAACATTCAGTACTTC
TRBJ2-3 | TRBD2 | - | TRBV7-9 | CASSPGLAGGPTDTQYF | TGTGCCAGCAGCCCAGGACTAGCGGGGGGACCCACAGATACGCAGTATTTT
TRBJ2-3 | - | - | TRBV23-1 | CASSQPRDGVDTDTQYF | TGCGCCAGCAGTCAACCCCGGGATGGGGTGGACACAGATACGCAGTATTTT
TRBJ1-4 | - | - | TRBV5-6 | CASSFLGRDVTNEKLFF | TGTGCCAGCAGCTTTTTGGGCAGGGACGTAACTAATGAAAAACTGTTTTTT